A selection of T cell receptor beta chains follows, all from one sample in a study of early T cells in non-severe SARS-CoV-2 infection. TCRdb ran MiXCR on the 5' RACE reads and lists one entry per CDR3 protein. The data contain tens of thousands of distinct CDR3 sequences, about a tenth of them singletons. The material sequenced was whole blood. All receptors derive from an adult who was a healthcare worker with PCR-confirmed SARS-CoV-2 infection or an uninfected control (not recorded which). CDR3s include the opening cysteine and the closing phenylalanine or tryptophan. The D gene is left open where the match is weak. Not every row has a clone size; where given, it reads once, few, many or a size class.

size: -; D: -; J: TRBJ2-3; V: TRBV2; DNA: TGTGCCAGCAGTTTCACCGCAGATACGCAGTATTTT; CDR3: CASSFTADTQYF
size: -; D: -; J: TRBJ2-3; V: TRBV6-1; DNA: TGTGCCAGCAGTGAAGACGAGACGGTAGATACGCAGTATTTT; CDR3: CASSEDETVDTQYF
size: many; D: -; J: TRBJ2-3; V: TRBV7-9; DNA: TGTGCCAGCAGCCCAGACGGGACCCCACGAGATACGCAGTATTTT; CDR3: CASSPDGTPRDTQYF
size: few; D: -; J: TRBJ2-7; V: TRBV3-1; DNA: TGTGCCAGCAGCCAAGAGGTCGCCTCCTCCTACGAGCAGTACTTC; CDR3: CASSQEVASSYEQYF
size: many; D: TRBD1; J: TRBJ2-7; V: TRBV6-5; DNA: TGTGCCACGAGCCGGGACAGGGTTCACGAGCAGTACTTC; CDR3: CATSRDRVHEQYF
size: -; D: -; J: TRBJ1-2; V: TRBV6-6; DNA: TGTGCCAGCAGCCAGGGCACTAACTATGGCTACACCTTC; CDR3: CASSQGTNYGYTF
size: -; D: -; J: TRBJ1-6; V: TRBV19; DNA: TGTGCCAGTAGGCAGGCTGATTCACCCCTCCACTTT; CDR3: CASRQADSPLHF
size: few; D: -; J: TRBJ1-6; V: TRBV5-4; DNA: TGTGCCAGCAGCTCCGGATTATCGGATAATTCACCCCTCCACTTT; CDR3: CASSSGLSDNSPLHF
size: -; D: -; J: TRBJ1-1; V: TRBV25-1; DNA: TGTGCCAGCAGTGATGACAGGAACACTGAAGCTTTCTTT; CDR3: CASSDDRNTEAFF
size: few; D: -; J: TRBJ2-7; V: TRBV7-9; DNA: TGTGCCAGCAGCTTAGGACGGAGCTCCTACGAGCAGTACTTC; CDR3: CASSLGRSSYEQYF
size: -; D: -; J: TRBJ1-1; V: TRBV30; DNA: TGTGCCTGGAGTCTGGGGGGACGGACTGAAGCTTTCTTT; CDR3: CAWSLGGRTEAFF
size: many; D: TRBD1; J: TRBJ1-5; V: TRBV18; DNA: TGTGCCAGCTCACCCGGGACAGGGGTCTCTCAGCCCCAGCATTTT; CDR3: CASSPGTGVSQPQHF
size: few; D: TRBD1; J: TRBJ1-2; V: TRBV2; DNA: TGTGCCAGCTTGCAGGGGGCGAGGGACTATGGCTACACCTTC; CDR3: CASLQGARDYGYTF
size: many; D: -; J: TRBJ1-2; V: TRBV11-2; DNA: TGTGCCAGCAGCTACGTGGGCACCTATGGCTACACCTTC; CDR3: CASSYVGTYGYTF
size: many; D: TRBD1; J: TRBJ1-4; V: TRBV6-1; DNA: TGTGCCAGCAGTGATTACAGGGGGCCTAATGAAAAACTGTTTTTT; CDR3: CASSDYRGPNEKLFF
size: many; D: -; J: TRBJ1-5; V: TRBV20-1; DNA: TGCAGTGCTACCCAGGGGCTGAGCAATCAGCCCCAGCATTTT; CDR3: CSATQGLSNQPQHF
size: few; D: -; J: TRBJ1-2; V: TRBV20-1; DNA: TGCAGTGCTACAGGGGATGGCTACACCTTC; CDR3: CSATGDGYTF
size: many; D: -; J: TRBJ1-1; V: TRBV5-4; DNA: TGTGCCAGCAGCCTTATGAACACTGAAGCTTTCTTT; CDR3: CASSLMNTEAFF
size: -; D: -; J: TRBJ1-3; V: TRBV6-5; DNA: TGTGCCAGCAGCGACGGCCTGAACACCATATATTTT; CDR3: CASSDGLNTIYF
size: few; D: -; J: TRBJ2-7; V: TRBV5-4; DNA: TGTGCCAGCAGCGGCGGACCTGGGGTCTACGAGCAGTACTTC; CDR3: CASSGGPGVYEQYF
size: -; D: -; J: TRBJ2-7; V: TRBV12-3/TRBV12-4; DNA: TGTGCCAGCAGGGCGGGGGCGAGCTCCTACGAGCAGTACTTC; CDR3: CASRAGASSYEQYF
size: many; D: TRBD1; J: TRBJ1-1; V: TRBV7-9; DNA: TGTGCCAGCAGCTTAAGACAGGGTGGTACTGAAGCTTTCTTT; CDR3: CASSLRQGGTEAFF
size: few; D: -; J: TRBJ2-2; V: TRBV11-1; DNA: TGTGCCAGCAGCTTACCGGGCACCGGGGAGCTGTTTTTT; CDR3: CASSLPGTGELFF
size: few; D: -; J: TRBJ2-7; V: TRBV2; DNA: TGTGCCAGCAGTGAAATAGGGGGTAGCGACGAGCAGTACTTC; CDR3: CASSEIGGSDEQYF
size: few; D: -; J: TRBJ1-5; V: TRBV6-2/TRBV6-3; DNA: TGTGCCAGCAGTTACTCGATTAGCAATCAGCCCCAGCATTTT; CDR3: CASSYSISNQPQHF
size: many; D: -; J: TRBJ1-5; V: TRBV12-3/TRBV12-4; DNA: TGTGCCAGCTCTATTTCGGGGCAGGGGAATCAGCCCCAGCATTTT; CDR3: CASSISGQGNQPQHF
size: many; D: -; J: TRBJ1-3; V: TRBV3-1; DNA: TGTGCCAGCAGCCAAGCAGGAGGGGGTCACTCTGGAAACACCATATATTTT; CDR3: CASSQAGGGHSGNTIYF
size: medium-sized; D: -; J: TRBJ1-2; V: TRBV27; DNA: TGTGCCAGCAGTTTATTCGCCGGGGGCGGAGAAGGCTACACCTTC; CDR3: CASSLFAGGGEGYTF
size: many; D: TRBD1; J: TRBJ1-6; V: TRBV7-9; DNA: TGTGCCAGCAGCTCCTGGACAGGGAGCTCCTATAATTCACCCCTCCACTTT; CDR3: CASSSWTGSSYNSPLHF
size: -; D: -; J: TRBJ2-7; V: TRBV4-1; DNA: TGCGCCAGCAGCCAGATCAGCTCCTACGAGCAGTACTTC; CDR3: CASSQISSYEQYF
size: many; D: -; J: TRBJ1-2; V: TRBV7-8; DNA: TGTGCCAGCAGCTTTCCCGGGACTGCCTATGGCTACACCTTC; CDR3: CASSFPGTAYGYTF
size: many; D: -; J: TRBJ2-7; V: TRBV29-1; DNA: TGCAGCGCCCTGGGATCGAGGACATCGGGCGAGCAGTACTTC; CDR3: CSALGSRTSGEQYF
size: -; D: -; J: TRBJ1-4; V: TRBV6-6; DNA: TGTGCCAGCAGTTACTCGAACGATGAAAAACTGTTTTTT; CDR3: CASSYSNDEKLFF
size: -; D: -; J: TRBJ2-2; V: TRBV5-1; DNA: TGCGCCAGCAGCCCTACGGGACTGGCGAACACCGGGGAGCTGTTTTTT; CDR3: CASSPTGLANTGELFF
size: -; D: TRBD2; J: TRBJ2-2; V: TRBV19; DNA: TGTGCCAGTCGTATGGCGGGGGGGCTTGACACCGGGGAGCTGTTTTTT; CDR3: CASRMAGGLDTGELFF
size: -; D: TRBD2; J: TRBJ2-2; V: TRBV9; DNA: TGTGCCAGCAGCTCCGACCTAAAACTAGCGGGGGAGCTGTTTTTT; CDR3: CASSSDLKLAGELFF
size: many; D: TRBD1; J: TRBJ2-7; V: TRBV10-3; DNA: TGTGCCAGCGGGGACAGGGCCCCCTATGAGCAGTACTTC; CDR3: CASGDRAPYEQYF
size: few; D: -; J: TRBJ2-4; V: TRBV6-1; DNA: TGTGCCAGCAGTGAGGTAAACATTCAGTACTTC; CDR3: CASSEVNIQYF
size: many; D: -; J: TRBJ1-3; V: TRBV6-1; DNA: TGTGCCAGCAGTGCGACTTCTGGAAACACCATATATTTT; CDR3: CASSATSGNTIYF
size: few; D: -; J: TRBJ2-1; V: TRBV11-2; DNA: TGTGCCAGCAGCTTCCCTTTGGGTCAACATTTGTTCTTC; CDR3: CASSFPLGQHLFF
size: many; D: -; J: TRBJ2-7; V: TRBV30; DNA: TGTGCCTGGAGCGCAGACAGCCCCTACGAGCAGTACTTC; CDR3: CAWSADSPYEQYF
size: few; D: -; J: TRBJ1-2; V: TRBV5-4; DNA: TGTGCCAGCAGCCGCGACCCCGAGAACTATGGCTACACCTTC; CDR3: CASSRDPENYGYTF
size: few; D: -; J: TRBJ1-2; V: TRBV12-3/TRBV12-4; DNA: TGTGCCAGCAGTTCCCGGGGATCTGGCTACACCTTC; CDR3: CASSSRGSGYTF
size: -; D: -; J: TRBJ2-3; V: TRBV10-2; DNA: TGCGCCAGCAGTGAGTCCCCAACTAGCACAGATACGCAGTATTTT; CDR3: CASSESPTSTDTQYF
size: -; D: TRBD2; J: TRBJ2-1; V: TRBV2; DNA: TGTGCCAGCAGTCTGGGAATCGGACTAGCGGAATACAATGAGCAGTTCTTC; CDR3: CASSLGIGLAEYNEQFF
size: many; D: TRBD1; J: TRBJ1-1; V: TRBV19; DNA: TGTGCCAGTAGCAGACGACAGGGGGAAGGGAACACTGAAGCTTTCTTT; CDR3: CASSRRQGEGNTEAFF
size: many; D: -; J: TRBJ2-1; V: TRBV25-1; DNA: TGTGCCAGCAGTTCCATATCGACGGATTCCAGCAATGAGCAGTTCTTC; CDR3: CASSSISTDSSNEQFF
size: -; D: -; J: TRBJ2-2; V: TRBV11-2; DNA: TGTGCCAGCAGCTTAAAACCACGTGGGGCCGGGGAGCTGTTTTTT; CDR3: CASSLKPRGAGELFF
size: -; D: -; J: TRBJ1-5; V: TRBV7-2; DNA: TGTGCCAGCAGCTTAGGGATTCAGAGCAATCAGCCCCAGCATTTT; CDR3: CASSLGIQSNQPQHF
size: -; D: TRBD1; J: TRBJ2-1; V: TRBV7-6; DNA: TGTGCCAGCAGCCAGGGACAGAACAATGAGCAGTTCTTC; CDR3: CASSQGQNNEQFF